The rows below give T cell receptor beta chains drawn from one sample of a study of CD8+CD57+ T cells in acquired aplastic anemia. Each CDR3 protein is one row after TCRdb ran MiXCR on the reads. Of about 180,000 distinct CDR3 sequences in the sample, around 48% were seen once. Sample: sorted CD4+, CD8+, or CD8+CD57+ T cells (not recorded which) from PBMCs. The receptors here all came from a human donor with aplastic anemia. CDR3s include the opening cysteine and the closing phenylalanine or tryptophan. The D gene is left open where the match is weak. Only part of the rows carry a size: once, few, many, or a class if the clone is expanded.

clone size,V gene,J gene,D gene,CDR3 protein,CDR3 DNA
-,TRBV4-3,TRBJ1-1,-,CASSQDRRGTEAFF,TGCGCCAGCAGCCAAGATCGCAGGGGCACTGAAGCTTTCTTT
many,TRBV9,TRBJ1-1,-,CASSVKQGTEAFF,TGTGCCAGCAGCGTAAAACAGGGAACTGAAGCTTTCTTT
once,TRBV15,TRBJ2-3,TRBD2,CATSGGLADYTDTRYF,TGTGCCACCAGTGGGGGACTAGCGGATTACACAGATACGCGGTATTTT
many,TRBV24-1,TRBJ1-2,TRBD1,CATSEAGGELNGYTF,TGTGCCACCAGTGAAGCAGGGGGCGAACTTAATGGCTACACCTTC
-,TRBV2,TRBJ2-1,-,CASSVPGLRLNEQFF,TGTGCCAGCAGTGTGCCGGGACTCCGACTCAATGAGCAGTTCTTC
many,TRBV12-3/TRBV12-4,TRBJ1-2,TRBD1,CASNDRGRGAGGYTF,TGTGCCAGCAACGACAGGGGGCGCGGGGCTGGCGGCTACACCTTC
-,TRBV19,TRBJ1-5,TRBD1,CASSDRDRGSNQPQHF,TGTGCCAGTAGCGACCGGGACAGGGGTAGCAATCAGCCCCAGCATTTT
-,TRBV20-1,TRBJ1-6,-,CSARDLRQSANSPLHF,TGCAGTGCTAGAGATCTGAGGCAGTCGGCCAATTCACCCCTCCACTTT
many,TRBV6-2/TRBV6-3,TRBJ1-2,TRBD1,CASSSSPQGAYGYTF,TGTGCCAGCAGTAGCTCGCCACAGGGGGCCTATGGCTACACCTTC
many,TRBV12-3/TRBV12-4,TRBJ1-1,-,CASSLWQGRNTEAFF,TGTGCCAGCAGTTTGTGGCAGGGGAGGAACACTGAAGCTTTCTTT
-,TRBV24-1,TRBJ1-2,-,CATSDYQSRGGGYTF,TGTGCCACCAGTGATTACCAGTCCAGGGGTGGCGGCTACACCTTC
many,TRBV7-8,TRBJ2-2,TRBD2,CASSLLAGTTNTGELFF,TGTGCCAGCAGCTTACTAGCGGGGACAACGAACACCGGGGAGCTGTTTTTT
-,TRBV2,TRBJ1-5,-,CASRRTESQPQHF,TGTGCCAGCAGGAGGACAGAGAGTCAGCCCCAGCATTTT
many,TRBV3-1,TRBJ1-6,TRBD1,CASSQVGQGNSPLHF,TGTGCCAGCAGCCAAGTCGGACAGGGAAATTCACCCCTCCACTTT
many,TRBV6-2/TRBV6-3,TRBJ1-1,-,CASSKSGFGTEAFF,TGTGCCAGCAGTAAATCCGGCTTCGGGACTGAAGCTTTCTTT
many,TRBV3-1,TRBJ2-1,-,CASSQDIGQEQFF,TGTGCCAGCAGCCAAGATATCGGGCAAGAGCAGTTCTTC
many,TRBV7-8,TRBJ2-6,-,CASRPSGADSGANVLTF,TGTGCCAGCAGGCCTTCGGGGGCCGACTCTGGGGCCAACGTCCTGACTTTC
-,TRBV2,TRBJ1-3,-,CASSGTRAGGTIYF,TGTGCCAGCAGTGGGACAAGGGCCGGAGGCACCATATATTTT
-,TRBV6-4,TRBJ2-3,-,CASSESGEGADTQYF,TGTGCCAGCAGTGAATCGGGAGAAGGGGCAGATACGCAGTATTTT
few,TRBV29-1,TRBJ2-7,-,CSARNPRNYEQYF,TGCAGCGCCCGGAACCCCAGGAACTACGAGCAGTACTTC
-,TRBV15,TRBJ2-7,-,CATSRDPGDYEQYF,TGTGCCACCAGCAGAGATCCGGGGGACTACGAGCAGTACTTC
many,TRBV5-1,TRBJ2-5,-,CASSLVFGGVRGGQETQYF,TGCGCCAGCAGCTTGGTGTTCGGGGGTGTTAGGGGTGGCCAAGAGACCCAGTACTTC
many,TRBV6-1,TRBJ2-1,TRBD2,CASMQSGSGATYNEQFF,TGTGCCAGCATGCAATCTGGGAGCGGGGCGACCTACAATGAGCAGTTCTTC
many,TRBV3-1,TRBJ1-2,-,CASSQGGGGASTYGYTF,TGTGCCAGCAGCCAAGGGGGGGGAGGGGCCTCCACCTATGGCTACACCTTC
many,TRBV14,TRBJ2-7,-,CASSDGPSYEQYF,TGTGCCAGCAGTGACGGTCCCTCCTACGAGCAGTACTTC
many,TRBV12-3/TRBV12-4,TRBJ1-6,TRBD1,CASSATPQGAANSPLHF,TGTGCCAGCAGTGCAACGCCTCAGGGGGCGGCTAATTCACCCCTCCACTTT
-,TRBV10-3,TRBJ1-5,-,CAISESVRTAGNQPQHF,TGTGCCATCAGTGAGTCCGTAAGGACAGCCGGCAATCAGCCCCAGCATTTT
-,TRBV10-3,TRBJ2-7,TRBD1,CAISEPGQGAYEQYF,TGTGCCATCAGTGAACCGGGACAGGGGGCTTACGAGCAGTACTTC
-,TRBV20-1,TRBJ1-1,-,CSALRVGLTEAFF,TGCAGTGCACTCAGGGTAGGGCTCACTGAAGCTTTCTTT
many,TRBV3-1,TRBJ2-5,-,CASSPGAQETQYF,TGTGCCAGCAGTCCCGGGGCACAAGAGACCCAGTACTTC
many,TRBV10-3,TRBJ1-1,-,CAISAPGRVGTEAFF,TGTGCCATCAGTGCCCCTGGCAGGGTGGGCACTGAAGCTTTCTTT
many,TRBV6-1,TRBJ1-3,-,CASESGSGNTIYF,TGTGCCAGCGAATCCGGATCTGGAAACACCATATATTTT
many,TRBV28,TRBJ1-5,-,CASRQGNNQPQHF,TGTGCCAGCAGACAGGGAAACAATCAGCCCCAGCATTTT
few,TRBV24-1,TRBJ1-2,-,CATSDIYGYTF,TGTGCCACCAGCGACATCTATGGCTACACCTTC
many,TRBV5-1,TRBJ2-5,TRBD2,CASSWGTTQETQYF,TGCGCCAGCAGCTGGGGGACTACACAAGAGACCCAGTACTTC